The clone carrying this TCR beta chain was counted a single time. This sample was included in a study of cytomegalovirus exposure and HLA in healthy donors. Per germline, CDR1 KGHSH and CDR2 LQKENI. Trimming stripped 1 base from V and 0 bases from J, with 7 bases between. The CDR3 has 15 amino acids. Both 60 Vbeta primers and 13 Jbeta primers went into the PCR. Some clones are missing from TCRdb's copy, which holds only in-frame ones; the method was immunoSEQ multiplex PCR. The profile shows 140,000 to 150,000 clones, about 84% of them singletons. This sequence originates from a woman aged 18 to 35 in good health and CMV-seropositive. The source material was PBMCs. The genes are TRBV18 and TRBJ1-3; a possible D gene is TRBD1 (5 bases). For the CDR3, the DNA is TGTGCCAGCTCACCACAGGGACTCTCTGGAAACACCATATATTTT. This codes for CASSPQGLSGNTIYF.